This TCR beta chain was recorded in a study of human T cells and chemical hapten exposure. Time point denoted: patch test 2, 6 weeks after DPC sensitization. Treatment specified: therapeutic diphenylcyclopropenone sensitization with weekly scalp DPC. This clonotype was recorded at least ten times. TCRdb itself ran the RACE reads through MiXCR, one entry per CDR3 protein. The sample gives around 100,000 distinct CDR3 sequences, 10% to 12% of which show up once; 3.2% is in the top ten. Sequencing was performed on whole blood, taken in connection with sensitization to the hapten diphenylcyclopropenone (DPC). The clonotype originates from a woman in her thirties or forties with alopecia areata. Some clones in this sample may be carry-over from other donors' samples.

The CDR3 is CASSLGGTGNTIYF. Here the CDR3 DNA reads TGTGCCAGCAGTTTAGGGGGAACTGGAAACACCATATATTTT. J is TRBJ1-3 and V is TRBV12-3 or TRBV12-4; no clear D gene. The CDR3 sequence is 14 residues long. Trimming took 1 base from V and 2 from J, leaving 6 bases between them.